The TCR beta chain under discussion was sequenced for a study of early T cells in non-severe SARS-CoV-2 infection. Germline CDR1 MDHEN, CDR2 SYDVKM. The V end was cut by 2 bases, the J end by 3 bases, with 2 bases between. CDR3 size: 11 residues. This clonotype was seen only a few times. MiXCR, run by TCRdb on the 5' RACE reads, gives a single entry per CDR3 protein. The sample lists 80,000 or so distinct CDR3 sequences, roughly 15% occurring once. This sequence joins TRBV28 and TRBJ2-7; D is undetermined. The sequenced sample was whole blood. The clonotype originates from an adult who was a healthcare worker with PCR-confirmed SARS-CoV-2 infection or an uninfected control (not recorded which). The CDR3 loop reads CASSLHYEQYF. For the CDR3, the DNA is TGTGCCAGCAGTTTACACTACGAGCAGTACTTC.